This TCR beta chain was profiled in a study of read filtering for tumor transcriptome and immune sequencing. Overall study findings and caveats: Compared with RNA-seq, IR-seq gave much higher clonotype depth and reliability. Without single-read clonotypes, shared clonotype proportions correlated more between IR-seq and RNA-seq. The sorted CD138-negative fraction was a mixed bone marrow immune population, not purified T cells.

This CDR3 has 15 amino acids. CDR1 is DFQATT and CDR2 is SNEGSKA in the germline V gene (reference sequence). V trimming: 6 bases; J trimming: 9 bases; junction bases outside the gene matches: 15. Comment on this clonotype: Antigen specificity is unknown.

This library used roughly 430 ng RNA and molecular barcoded adaptors spanning alpha/delta and beta/gamma chains. Each CDR3 protein gets one entry after TCRdb re-called the reads with MiXCR. The data hold tens of thousands of distinct CDR3 sequences, with approximately 18% observed a single time. Sequenced material: a population of CD138-negative cells sorted from bone marrow. The receptor comes from a donor over 35 with multiple myeloma. The V and J genes are TRBV20-1 and TRBJ2-1; 9 nucleotides agree with TRBD2. The CDR3 coding sequence is TGCAGTGCCCTGGGCGTAGCGGGAGTGAAGGGTGAGCAGTTCTTC. This encodes CSALGVAGVKGEQFF.